Following are 13 T cell receptor beta chains from one sample sequenced in a study of persistence of HIV-infected CD4 T cells. What these receptors recognize is not known. This was the immunoSEQ version 4 assay in survey mode. This table comes from immunoSEQ multiplex PCR, and its TCRdb copy is limited to in-frame clones, with some not included. The table lists about 64,000 clones, less than 85% of them singletons. Overlapping HIV-1 Gag 15-mer peptides at roughly 1 ug per peptide per mL were used. Memory cells lacking CD40L and CD69 with high CD45RO were sorted. Specimen: CD4+ T cells sorted from PBMCs after roughly 20-hour stimulation, collected from a patient who received antiretroviral therapy. The origin of the receptors is an adult man with HIV who was CMV-seropositive.

The chain couples TRBV19 to TRBJ2-3; TRBD1 aligns across 11 bases. The CDR3 runs 16 residues. CDR1 and CDR2 from the germline V gene are LNHDA and SQIVND (reference sequence). The V and J ends lost 6 bases and 4 bases, in that order; junction bases with no gene match: 9. The CDR3 reads CASSGTGGSTADTQYF. CDR3 nucleotide sequence: TGTGCCAGTAGCGGGACAGGGGGAAGCACAGCAGATACGCAGTATTTT.

V is TRBV5-1 and J is TRBJ1-1; unclear D gene. The length of the CDR3 is 13 residues. Trimming pared 2 bases from V and 5 bases from J, leaving 10 bases between. CDR1 is SGHRS, CDR2 YFSETQ, per germline. CDR3 bases: TGCGCCAGCAGCTTAGATATACGGACTGAAGCTTTCTTT. Translation: CASSLDIRTEAFF.

The chain carries TRBV5-1 and TRBJ2-1; 16 nucleotides agree with TRBD2. In germline, CDR1 is SGHRS, CDR2 YFSETQ. This CDR3 is 17 amino acids long. The V segment lost 8 bases and the J segment 0 bases; nucleotides outside the gene matches: 5. The CDR3 spells CASTGTSGGASYNEQFF. For the CDR3, the DNA is TGCGCCAGTACCGGGACTAGCGGGGGGGCCTCCTACAATGAGCAGTTCTTC.

This clone was recorded a few times. This sequence joins TRBV7-8 and TRBJ1-1, with a tentative D call TRBD1 (6 bases). Trimming removed 5 bases at V and 5 bases at J, with 18 bases between. Germline V CDR1 and CDR2: SGHVS, FQNEAQ. The CDR3 contains 15 residues. The CDR3 region is CASSRGARRGTEAFF. The CDR3 DNA sequence: TGTGCCAGCAGCCGAGGGGCCCGAAGGGGGACTGAAGCTTTCTTT.

The V call is TRBV7-2, the J call TRBJ2-3; possible D gene TRBD1, 5 bases. The CDR3 has 17 residues. Germline V gene lookup returns CDR1 SGHTA and CDR2 FQGNSA. The V and J ends lost 1 base and 5 bases respectively, with 19 bases between them. The chain's CDR3 is CASSLVGVGQEGDTQYF. The CDR3 bases are TGTGCCAGCAGCTTAGTAGGGGTAGGGCAGGAAGGAGATACGCAGTATTTT. Based on the CDR3 plus reference TRBV7-2 and TRBJ2-3, the full variable domain is GAGVSQSPSNKVTEKGKDVELRCDPISGHTALYWYRQSLGQGLEFLIYFQGNSAPDKSGLPSDRFSAERTGGSVSTLTIQRTQQEDSAVYLCASSLVGVGQEGDTQYFGPGTRLTVL.

The chain is built from TRBV6-5 and TRBJ1-2; TRBD1 is a possible D gene (6 bases). There are 14 residues in the CDR3. CDR1 and CDR2 from the germline V gene are MNHEY and SVGAGI. Trimming removed 2 bases from V and 4 bases from J, with 11 bases in between. CDR3 nucleotide sequence: TGTGCCAGCAGTTACCAACAGGGTCCCTATGGCTACACCTTC. Translating it yields CASSYQQGPYGYTF.

This sequence joins TRBV3-1 (or the pseudogene TRBV3-2) and TRBJ2-1; 7 nucleotides align to TRBD1. CDR1 and CDR2 from the germline V gene are LGHDT and YNNKEL (reference sequence). Trimming at V came to 4 bases and at J to 9 bases, leaving 12 bases not matched to a gene. The CDR3 is 15 amino acids. As DNA, the CDR3 is TGTGCCAGCAGCCTCGGACAGGTCTTCGCTACTGAGCAGTTCTTC. Translating gives CASSLGQVFATEQFF.

The rearrangement links TRBV27 to TRBJ1-1; D perhaps matches TRBD1 (5 bases). This CDR3 has 16 residues. V was trimmed by 2 bases and J by 4 bases, leaving 17 bases between them. Germline CDR1 is MNHEY and CDR2 is SMNVEV (reference sequence). DNA for the CDR3: TGTGCCAGCAGTTTAACCCGGGACCCGAGAACCACTGAAGCTTTCTTT. This gives the protein CASSLTRDPRTTEAFF.

The chain has TRBV29-1 and TRBJ2-5; perhaps TRBD1 as D (5 bases). Trimming removed 6 bases at V and 4 bases at J, with 15 bases between. From germline, CDR1 is SQVTM and CDR2 ANQGSEA. The CDR3 runs 13 residues. CDR3 sequence: CSVRQSYGETQYF. The CDR3 nucleotides read TGCAGCGTCCGACAGAGTTATGGAGAGACCCAGTACTTC.

The count of this clone is one. This rearrangement joins TRBV29-1 to TRBJ1-1; TRBD1 might be the D (6 bases). This CDR3 contains 13 residues. Trimming left V 5 bases short and J 5 bases short, with 15 bases between. Per the germline V gene, CDR1 is SQVTM and CDR2 is ANQGSEA. CDR3 region: CSVQVRGGTEAFF. The CDR3 bases are TGCAGCGTTCAGGTCAGGGGTGGAACTGAAGCTTTCTTT.

This clone was counted between two and nine times. This chain connects TRBV5-1 to TRBJ1-1; a possible D gene is TRBD1 (6 bases). V was clipped by 1 base and J by 3 bases, with 16 bases between them. The CDR3 sequence is 16 residues long. Germline CDR1 and CDR2: SGHRS and YFSETQ. DNA of the CDR3: TGCGCCAGCAGCTTGAGGGGGGACCGGCGGCACACTGAAGCTTTCTTT. Its protein is CASSLRGDRRHTEAFF.

The CDR3 DNA reads TGCGCCAGCAGGATGGAACAGACCTACGAGCAGTACTTC. Translation: CASRMEQTYEQYF. This chain uses TRBV5-1 with TRBJ2-7; D not certain. There are 13 residues in the CDR3. V was cut by 5 bases and J by 2 bases, with 11 bases left in between. Looked up from germline, CDR1 is SGHRS and CDR2 is YFSETQ.

J is TRBJ1-4 and V is TRBV2; no reliable D call. The V end lost 5 bases, the J end lost 4 bases, and 14 bases lay between the germline ends. The CDR3 covers 15 residues. The V gene's germline CDR1 is SNHLY and CDR2 FYNNEI. CDR3 bases: TGTGCCAGCAGTCTTAACGGGGTTCGTAATGAAAAACTGTTTTTT. It encodes CASSLNGVRNEKLFF.